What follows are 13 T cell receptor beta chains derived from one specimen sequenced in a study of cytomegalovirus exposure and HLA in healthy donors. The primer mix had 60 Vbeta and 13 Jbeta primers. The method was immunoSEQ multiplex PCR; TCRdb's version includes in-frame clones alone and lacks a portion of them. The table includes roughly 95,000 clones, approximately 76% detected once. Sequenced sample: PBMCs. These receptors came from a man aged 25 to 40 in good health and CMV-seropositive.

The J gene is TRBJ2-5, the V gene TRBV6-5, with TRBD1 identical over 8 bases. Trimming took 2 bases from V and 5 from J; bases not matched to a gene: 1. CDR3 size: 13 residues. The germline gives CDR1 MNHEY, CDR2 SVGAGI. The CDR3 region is CASSYRTGETQYF. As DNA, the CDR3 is TGTGCCAGCAGTTACCGGACAGGGGAGACCCAGTACTTC.

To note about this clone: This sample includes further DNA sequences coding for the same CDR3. CDR3 residues: CSVEGRGNYGYTF. Written as DNA, the CDR3 is TGCAGCGTTGAGGGCAGGGGAAACTATGGCTACACCTTC. The genes are TRBV29-1 and TRBJ1-2; maybe TRBD1 (6 bases). This CDR3 contains 13 residues. CDR1 SQVTM and CDR2 ANQGSEA come from the germline V gene. Trimming stripped 3 bases from V and 2 bases from J, with 10 bases between.

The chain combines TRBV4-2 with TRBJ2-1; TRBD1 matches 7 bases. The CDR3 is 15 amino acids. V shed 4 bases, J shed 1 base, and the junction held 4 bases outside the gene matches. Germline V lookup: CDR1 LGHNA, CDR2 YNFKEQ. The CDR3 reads CASSLGTASYNEQFF. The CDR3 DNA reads TGTGCCAGCAGCCTAGGGACAGCTTCCTACAATGAGCAGTTCTTC.

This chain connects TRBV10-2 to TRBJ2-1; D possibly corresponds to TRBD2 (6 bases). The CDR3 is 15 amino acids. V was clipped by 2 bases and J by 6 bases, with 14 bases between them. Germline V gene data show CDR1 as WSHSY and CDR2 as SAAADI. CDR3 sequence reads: CASSEGGRLLNEQFF. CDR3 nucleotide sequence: TGCGCCAGCAGTGAGGGGGGGAGACTCCTCAATGAGCAGTTCTTC.

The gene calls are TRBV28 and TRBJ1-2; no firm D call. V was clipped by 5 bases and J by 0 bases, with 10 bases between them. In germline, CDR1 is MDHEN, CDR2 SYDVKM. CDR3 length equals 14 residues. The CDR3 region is CASSPWASNYGYTF. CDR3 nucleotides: TGTGCCAGCAGTCCCTGGGCCTCTAACTATGGCTACACCTTC.

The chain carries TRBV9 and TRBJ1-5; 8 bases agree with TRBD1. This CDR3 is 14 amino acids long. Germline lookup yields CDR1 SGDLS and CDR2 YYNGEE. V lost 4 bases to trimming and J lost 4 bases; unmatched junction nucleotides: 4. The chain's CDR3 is CASSSGDRNQPQHF. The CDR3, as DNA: TGTGCCAGCAGCTCGGGGGACAGGAATCAGCCCCAGCATTTT.

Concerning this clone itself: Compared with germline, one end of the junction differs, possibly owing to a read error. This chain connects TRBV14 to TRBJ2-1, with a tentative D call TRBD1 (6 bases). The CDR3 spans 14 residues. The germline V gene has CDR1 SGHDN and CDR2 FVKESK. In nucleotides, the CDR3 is TGTGCCAGTAGCCGTACAGGGCGCTACAATGAGCAGTTCTTC. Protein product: CASSRTGRYNEQFF.

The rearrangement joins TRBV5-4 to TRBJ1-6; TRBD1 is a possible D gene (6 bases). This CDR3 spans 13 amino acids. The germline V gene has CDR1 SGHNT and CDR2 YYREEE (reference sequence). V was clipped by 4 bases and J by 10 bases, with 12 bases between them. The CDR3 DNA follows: TGTGCCAGCAGCGTCACAGGGAGCTCACCCCTCCACTTT. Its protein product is CASSVTGSSPLHF.

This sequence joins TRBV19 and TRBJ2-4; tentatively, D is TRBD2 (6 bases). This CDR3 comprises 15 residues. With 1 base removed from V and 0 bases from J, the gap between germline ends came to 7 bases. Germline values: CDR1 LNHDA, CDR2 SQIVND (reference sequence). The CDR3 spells CASSIVGGAKNIQYF. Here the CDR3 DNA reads TGTGCCAGTAGTATAGTGGGGGGAGCCAAAAACATTCAGTACTTC. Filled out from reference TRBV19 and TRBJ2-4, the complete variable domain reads DGGITQSPKYLFRKEGQNVTLSCEQNLNHDAMYWYRQDPGQGLRLIYYSQIVNDFQKGDIAEGYSVSREKKESFPLTVTSAQKNPTAFYLCASSIVGGAKNIQYFGAGTRLSVL.

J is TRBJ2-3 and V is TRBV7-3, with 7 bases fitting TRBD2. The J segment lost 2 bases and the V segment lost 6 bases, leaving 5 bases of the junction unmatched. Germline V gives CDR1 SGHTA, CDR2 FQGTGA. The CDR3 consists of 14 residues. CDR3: CASSSGTITDTQYF. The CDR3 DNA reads TGTGCCAGCAGTTCCGGGACTATCACAGATACGCAGTATTTT.

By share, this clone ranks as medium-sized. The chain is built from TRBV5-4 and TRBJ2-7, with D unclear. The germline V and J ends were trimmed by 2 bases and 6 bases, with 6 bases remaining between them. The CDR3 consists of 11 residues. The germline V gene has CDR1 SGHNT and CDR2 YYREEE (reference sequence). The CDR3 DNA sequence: TGTGCCAGCAGCTTTGGAGCCGAGCAGTACTTC. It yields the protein CASSFGAEQYF.

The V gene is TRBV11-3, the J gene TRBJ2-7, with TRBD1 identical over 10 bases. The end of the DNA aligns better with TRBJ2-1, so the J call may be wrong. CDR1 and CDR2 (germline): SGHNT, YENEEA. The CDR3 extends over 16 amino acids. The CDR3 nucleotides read TGTGCCAGCAGCTCCAGACAGGGGGCAGACTACAATGAGCAGTTCTTC. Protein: CASSSRQGADYNEQFF.

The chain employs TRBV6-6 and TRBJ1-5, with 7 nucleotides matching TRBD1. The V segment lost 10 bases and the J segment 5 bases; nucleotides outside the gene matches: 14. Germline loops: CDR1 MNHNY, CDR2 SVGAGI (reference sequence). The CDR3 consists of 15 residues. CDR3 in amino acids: CANSFGGDSDQPQHF. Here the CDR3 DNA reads TGTGCCAACTCATTTGGCGGGGACAGCGATCAGCCCCAGCATTTT.